This T cell receptor beta chain was captured by sequencing in a study of human T cells and chemical hapten exposure. On the study more broadly: A mostly female patient group had alopecia areata, totalis or universalis. Study findings and constraints: The count of PT1 expanded TCRs correlated positively with patch test score.

The authors' processing: Samples ranged from about 23,224 to 690,600 TCRs, with a median of 95,638. One entry per CDR3 protein results from TCRdb running MiXCR on the RACE reads. These V and J calls originate from TCRdb's pipeline instead of the authors' own analysis. The sample yields fewer than 400,000 distinct CDR3 sequences, around 7% seen once. In regard to this clonotype: Its matching antigen is unknown.

This CDR3 comprises 16 residues. The germline V gene has CDR1 SGHKS and CDR2 YYEKEE (reference sequence). The ends were cut back, 4 bases at V and 3 bases at J, with 18 bases in the middle. Indicated time point: patch test 1, 2 weeks after DPC sensitization. The sample's treatment: therapeutic diphenylcyclopropenone sensitization with weekly scalp DPC. Alopecia patients, 18 to 70 years old and DPC-suitable, served as donors. The sequencing here drew on whole blood, taken in connection with sensitization to the hapten diphenylcyclopropenone (DPC). The sequence was collected from a young woman with alopecia areata. Some clones in this sample may be carry-over from other donors' samples. J is TRBJ2-3 and V is TRBV5-5, with D possibly TRBD2 on 6 matching bases. CDR3 residues: CASSQRVRLETDTQYF. As DNA, the CDR3 is TGTGCCAGCAGCCAGCGGGTCCGCCTAGAGACAGATACGCAGTATTTT.